The source of this T cell receptor beta chain is a study of cytomegalovirus exposure and HLA in healthy donors. Study-wide results and limits: Most TCR sequences were rare, but some public TCRs occurred in many donors. In vitro experiments confirmed that three CMV-associated chains were specific for CMV antigens. It was found in a later analysis that first-cohort TCR clusters tended to co-occur in the 100 to 150 validation repertoires.

The method was immunoSEQ multiplex PCR; TCRdb's version includes in-frame clones alone and lacks a portion of them. The data show 350,000 or so clones, with about nine tenths seen just once and 0.7% to 0.85% held by the top ten. With 5 bases clipped from V and 3 bases from J, the junction kept 6 bases outside the gene matches. The CDR3 is made up of 14 amino acids. From germline, CDR1 is SGHNT and CDR2 YYREEE (reference sequence). A note on this clone: As yet, its antigen is unknown.

The V call is TRBV5-4, the J call TRBJ1-2, with 8 bases fitting TRBD1. The sample was PBMCs. This TCR was sampled from a woman aged 18 to 35 in good health and CMV-seronegative. CDR3 nucleotides: TGTGCCAGCAGTTCCAAGACAGGGGACTATGGCTACACCTTC. This translates into CASSSKTGDYGYTF.